These 27 T cell receptor beta chains share one sample of origin, sequenced in a study of blood T cell repertoires in COVID-19. Measured with immunoSEQ multiplex PCR; TCRdb has only the in-frame clones, and not every one. The data contain approximately 74,000 clones, just under 85% of them singletons. Specimen: peripheral blood. The source of these receptors is a man between 65 and 85 years old with acute or convalescent COVID-19.

CDR3 nucleotide sequence: TGTGCCAGTAGTATCCGTCTCCCGTCCGATACGCAGTATTTT. Residues: CASSIRLPSDTQYF. The chain is built from TRBV19 and TRBJ2-3, with D unresolved. Trimming took 3 bases from V and 6 from J, leaving 13 bases between them. Germline CDR1 reads LNHDA; CDR2 reads SQIVND (reference sequence). The CDR3 consists of 14 residues.

This chain joins TRBV27 and TRBJ1-1; D remains unclear. V was cut by 4 bases and J by 5 bases, with 20 bases left in between. Germline lookup yields CDR1 MNHEY and CDR2 SMNVEV (reference sequence). CDR3 size: 16 residues. CDR3 nucleotides: TGTGCCAGCAGTTGGGGTCGGGGTATCCTGCGGACTGAAGCTTTCTTT. Translation gives CASSWGRGILRTEAFF.

The chain combines TRBV10-3 with TRBJ1-2, with TRBD1 matching over 9 bases. The germline CDR1 and CDR2 sequences are ENHRY and SYGVKD. The V gene end was trimmed by 4 bases and the J gene end by 7 bases; junction bases not matched to a gene: 4. The CDR3 is made up of 13 amino acids. The CDR3 region has the DNA TGTGCCATCAGTGTAGACAGGGGGACTGGCTACACCTTC. Its translation: CAISVDRGTGYTF.

V is TRBV19 and J is TRBJ1-5, with D possibly TRBD1 on 5 matching bases. The V end lost 4 bases, the J end lost 0 bases, and 22 bases lay between the germline ends. Germline lookup yields CDR1 LNHDA and CDR2 SQIVND (reference sequence). The CDR3 spans 19 residues. CDR3 bases: TGTGCCAGTAGTAGGAGGCTGGGTCGGGGGGATTATAGCAATCAGCCCCAGCATTTT. This translates into CASSRRLGRGDYSNQPQHF.

The gene calls are TRBV13 and TRBJ2-7; a weak D match, TRBD2 (6 bases). V was cut by 3 bases and J by 6 bases, with 12 bases left in between. Germline CDR1 and CDR2: PRHDT and FYEKMQ (reference sequence). The CDR3 spans 13 residues. In DNA form, the CDR3 reads TGTGCCAGCAGCTTCAGACGGGGGAGCGAGCAGTACTTC. Its protein is CASSFRRGSEQYF.

The chain carries TRBV5-8 and TRBJ2-2, with 10 bases identical to TRBD2. The CDR3 is 18 amino acids. CDR1 is SGHTS, CDR2 YDEGEE, per germline. After removal of 4 bases from V and 3 bases from J, the junction contained 12 bases not matched to a gene. This CDR3 is CASSKGALAGDHTGELFF. DNA of the CDR3: TGTGCCAGCAGCAAAGGAGCCCTAGCGGGAGACCACACCGGGGAGCTGTTTTTT.

About this clone: Other nucleotide sequences from this sample produce the same CDR3. For the CDR3, the DNA is TGCGCCAGCAGCTTGGAGGGGGTGTACACTGAAGCTTTCTTT. Amino acid sequence: CASSLEGVYTEAFF. The chain is built from TRBV5-1 and TRBJ1-1, with D tentatively TRBD1 (6 bases). Germline V gene lookup returns CDR1 SGHRS and CDR2 YFSETQ. This CDR3 has 14 residues. V was trimmed by 0 bases and J by 3 bases, leaving 9 bases between them.

The V and J genes are TRBV6-2 or TRBV6-3 and TRBJ2-5; TRBD2 agrees at 15 bases. Germline V gives CDR1 MNHEY, CDR2 SVGEGT. V shed 6 bases, J shed 2 bases, and the junction held 7 bases outside the gene matches. This CDR3 spans 17 amino acids. The CDR3 sequence is CASSQGLAGGPQETQYF. CDR3 bases: TGTGCCAGCAGCCAGGGACTAGCGGGGGGTCCGCAAGAGACCCAGTACTTC.

This chain uses TRBV12-3 or TRBV12-4 with TRBJ1-5; the match to TRBD1 covers 7 bases. The junction had 1 base not matched to a gene; V was cut back by 4 bases and J by 4 bases. This CDR3 has 13 residues. The CDR3 bases are TGTGCCAGCAGTTGGACAGGAAATCAGCCCCAGCATTTT. It codes for CASSWTGNQPQHF.

This clone has ten or more counts. This chain's CDR3 is CATGDRGRPDGVGYTF. The CDR3, as DNA: TGTGCCACCGGGGACAGGGGGCGCCCCGACGGGGTAGGCTACACCTTC. The chain is built from TRBV10-3 and TRBJ1-2, with 12 bases fitting TRBD1. The CDR3 totals 16 residues. Germline V gives CDR1 ENHRY, CDR2 SYGVKD. Germline trimming cut 10 bases from V and 8 bases from J; bases unmatched to any gene: 17.

This sequence joins TRBV18 and TRBJ1-2; a weak D match, TRBD1 (5 bases). The germline gives CDR1 KGHSH, CDR2 LQKENI. Trimming took 6 bases from V and 4 from J, leaving 12 bases between them. CDR3 size: 13 residues. The CDR3 here is CASSEGRGYGYTF. In nucleotides, the CDR3 is TGTGCCAGCTCGGAGGGGAGGGGCTATGGCTACACCTTC.

The chain is built from TRBV6-4 and TRBJ1-2; D remains ambiguous. V was shortened by 6 bases and J by 7 bases, with 9 bases between the two germline ends. The CDR3 runs to 11 residues. Germline CDR1 is MRHNA and CDR2 is SNTAGT. Here the CDR3 DNA reads TGTGCCAGCAGCCCCTACTCTGGCTACACCTTC. This codes for CASSPYSGYTF.

The rearrangement joins TRBV11-2 to TRBJ2-1; TRBD1 agrees at 8 bases. CDR3 size: 15 residues. Germline-derived CDR1 and CDR2 are SGHAT and FQNNGV. Trimming removed 0 bases from V and 8 bases from J; junction bases left unmatched: 6. The CDR3 sequence: CASSLEGQGFDEQFF. In DNA form, the CDR3 reads TGTGCCAGCAGCTTAGAAGGACAGGGATTCGATGAGCAGTTCTTC.

In this sample, this clone turned up once. The rearrangement uses TRBV6-6 and TRBJ1-1; no definite D call. With 6 bases removed from V and 5 bases from J, the gap between germline ends came to 16 bases. This CDR3 region has 14 residues. CDR1 MNHNY and CDR2 SVGAGI come from the germline V gene (reference sequence). CDR3 in amino acids: CASRREGYNTEAFF. CDR3 in DNA: TGTGCCAGCAGACGGGAAGGGTATAATACTGAAGCTTTCTTT.

CDR3 sequence (DNA): TGTGCCAGCAGCTTAAAGCCCGGGGATACGCAGTATTTT. Protein: CASSLKPGDTQYF. The J gene is TRBJ2-3, the V gene TRBV7-3, with D unresolved. The CDR3 has 13 amino acids. The germline V gene encodes CDR1 SGHTA and CDR2 FQGTGA. The V end was cut by 1 base, the J end by 6 bases, with 8 bases between.

This clone was observed a handful of times. This chain connects TRBV4-3 to TRBJ1-4; D may be TRBD1 (6 bases). V dropped 1 base and J dropped 15 bases, with 18 bases sitting between them. Germline V gene data show CDR1 as LGHNA and CDR2 as YSLEER. The CDR3 length is 14 residues. CDR3 region: CASSQVSGGLGLFF. The CDR3 coding sequence is TGCGCCAGCAGCCAAGTCTCTGGGGGCCTGGGGTTGTTTTTT.

This sequence joins TRBV6-6 and TRBJ1-5; tentative D call: TRBD1 (5 bases). This CDR3 contains 15 residues. Germline CDR1 reads MNHNY; CDR2 reads SVGAGI (reference sequence). V was pared by 2 bases and J by 2 bases, with 10 bases between. CDR3 region: CASSYGGAGNQPQHF. In nucleotides, the CDR3 is TGTGCCAGCAGTTACGGAGGGGCAGGCAATCAGCCCCAGCATTTT.

V gene TRBV10-3 combines with J gene TRBJ1-2; D gene unclear. Germline CDR1 and CDR2: ENHRY and SYGVKD. This CDR3 has 13 residues. V dropped 0 bases and J dropped 7 bases, with 9 bases sitting between them. The CDR3 region is CAISESATSGYTF. DNA for the CDR3: TGTGCCATCAGTGAGTCGGCGACATCTGGCTACACCTTC.

In its sample, this clone was seen a few times. The chain carries TRBV15 and TRBJ1-4; D not resolved. Trimming left V 5 bases short and J 4 bases short, with 14 bases between. The CDR3 covers 15 residues. From germline, CDR1 is LNHNV and CDR2 YYDKDF (reference sequence). As DNA, the CDR3 is TGTGCCACCAGCTCACGAACGGAGGGTAATGAAAAACTGTTTTTT. Amino acid sequence: CATSSRTEGNEKLFF.

The J gene is TRBJ2-1, the V gene TRBV4-1, with D possibly TRBD2 on 5 matching bases. The V end lost 0 bases, the J end lost 7 bases, and 25 bases lay between the germline ends. The CDR3 runs to 19 residues. Germline lookup yields CDR1 MGHRA and CDR2 YSYEKL. The CDR3, as DNA: TGCGCCAGCAGCCAAGACCCGCTAGATCGGCTCGGAGGTACGAATGAGCAGTTCTTC. This sequence encodes CASSQDPLDRLGGTNEQFF.

On this clone itself: Other DNA sequences from this sample encode an identical CDR3 as well. The chain has TRBV28 and TRBJ1-2; 9 bases map to TRBD1. V was pared by 6 bases and J by 2 bases, with 10 bases of the junction left unmatched. The CDR3 sequence is 16 residues long. The germline CDR1 and CDR2 sequences are MDHEN and SYDVKM. CDR3 nucleotide sequence: TGTGCCAGCAGCCCACCGGGACAGGGTAGCAACTATGGCTACACCTTC. Encoded protein: CASSPPGQGSNYGYTF.

The chain links TRBV5-1 to TRBJ1-2; TRBD1 matches at 7 bases. The germline V gene encodes CDR1 SGHRS and CDR2 YFSETQ. V dropped 3 bases and J dropped 4; count of bases not matched to a gene: 9. CDR3 length: 15 residues. The CDR3 nucleotides are TGCGCCAGCAGCTCGATGACAGGGAAAGGCTATGGCTACACCTTC. Translation: CASSSMTGKGYGYTF.

The chain combines TRBV29-1 with TRBJ2-7, with 11 nucleotides matching TRBD2. This CDR3 is 14 amino acids long. Germline V CDR1 and CDR2: SQVTM, ANQGSEA. V gave up 6 bases and J gave up 3 bases; unmatched junction bases: 7. The CDR3 region is CSVKRLAGHYEQYF. In DNA form, the CDR3 reads TGCAGCGTCAAAAGACTAGCGGGACACTACGAGCAGTACTTC.

The chain employs TRBV25-1 and TRBJ2-7, with unresolved D. The CDR3 is made up of 11 amino acids. Germline loops: CDR1 MGHDK, CDR2 SYGVNS. V was clipped by 6 bases and J by 4 bases, with 7 bases between them. CDR3 nucleotides: TGTGCCAGCAGCTTGGCTTACGAGCAGTACTTC. This sequence encodes CASSLAYEQYF.

This chain joins TRBV14 and TRBJ2-3, with D possibly being TRBD2 (6 bases). With 3 bases removed from V and 7 bases from J, the gap between germline ends came to 11 bases. Germline lookup yields CDR1 SGHDN and CDR2 FVKESK. The CDR3 consists of 13 residues. CDR3 sequence reads: CASSHSGGNTQYF. CDR3 sequence (DNA): TGTGCCAGCAGCCATAGTGGAGGGAATACGCAGTATTTT.

The chain links TRBV4-2 to TRBJ2-7; 7 positions agree with TRBD2. The CDR3 spans 13 residues. From germline, CDR1 is LGHNA and CDR2 YNFKEQ. Unmatched junction bases numbered 7, after V lost 4 bases and J lost 7 bases. CDR3 residues: CASSPLLRGEQYF. Here the CDR3 DNA reads TGTGCCAGCAGCCCTTTACTGCGGGGGGAGCAGTACTTC.

This clone has more than one count but fewer than ten. V and J are TRBV7-2 and TRBJ2-7; 7 positions match TRBD1. J lost 7 bases, V lost 1 base, and 7 bases had no gene match. Germline V lookup: CDR1 SGHTA, CDR2 FQGNSA. The CDR3 has 14 amino acids. The DNA of the CDR3 is TGTGCCAGCAGCTTAGACAACAGGGGCCGGGAGCAGTACTTC. It codes for CASSLDNRGREQYF. Together with reference TRBV7-2 and TRBJ2-7, the CDR3 gives the full variable domain: GAGVSQSPSNKVTEKGKDVELRCDPISGHTALYWYRQSLGQGLEFLIYFQGNSAPDKSGLPSDRFSAERTGGSVSTLTIQRTQQEDSAVYLCASSLDNRGREQYFGPGTRLTVT.